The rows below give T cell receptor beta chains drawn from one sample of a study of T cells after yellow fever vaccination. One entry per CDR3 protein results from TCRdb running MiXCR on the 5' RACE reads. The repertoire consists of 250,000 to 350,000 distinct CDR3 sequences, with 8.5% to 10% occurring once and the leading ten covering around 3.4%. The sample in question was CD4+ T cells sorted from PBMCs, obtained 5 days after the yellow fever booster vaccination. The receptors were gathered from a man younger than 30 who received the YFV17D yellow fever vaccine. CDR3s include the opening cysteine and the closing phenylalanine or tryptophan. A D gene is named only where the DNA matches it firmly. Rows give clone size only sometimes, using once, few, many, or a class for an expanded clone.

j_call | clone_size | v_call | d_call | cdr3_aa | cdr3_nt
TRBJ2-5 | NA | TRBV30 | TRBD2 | CAWSFLRTSGAWGETQYF | TGTGCCTGGAGTTTCCTTCGGACTAGCGGGGCTTGGGGAGAGACCCAGTACTTC
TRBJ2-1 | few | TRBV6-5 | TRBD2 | CASRPPGGSHNEQFF | TGTGCCAGCAGGCCCCCGGGGGGGAGCCACAATGAGCAGTTCTTC
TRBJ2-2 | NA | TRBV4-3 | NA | CASSQDRSTGELFF | TGCGCCAGCAGCCAAGATCGGAGCACCGGGGAGCTGTTTTTT
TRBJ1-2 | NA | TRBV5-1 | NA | CASSLQGDINYGYTF | TGCGCCAGCAGCTTACAGGGTGACATTAACTATGGCTACACCTTC
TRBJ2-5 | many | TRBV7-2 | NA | CASSLAFSTGNQETQYF | TGTGCCAGCAGCTTAGCATTTTCGACAGGCAACCAAGAGACCCAGTACTTC
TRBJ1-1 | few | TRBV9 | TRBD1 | CASSETTGKYTEAFF | TGTGCCAGCAGCGAGACGACAGGGAAGTACACTGAAGCTTTCTTT
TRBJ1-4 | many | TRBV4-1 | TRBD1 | CASSPGGNNEKLFF | TGCGCCAGCAGCCCAGGGGGGAATAATGAAAAACTGTTTTTT
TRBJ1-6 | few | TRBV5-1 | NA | CASSLGQSHSPLHF | TGCGCCAGCAGCTTGGGACAGTCCCATTCACCCCTCCACTTT
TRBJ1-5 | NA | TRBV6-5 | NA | CASSYSKRQALNQPQHF | TGTGCCAGCAGTTACTCGAAGCGCCAGGCTTTAAATCAGCCCCAGCATTTT
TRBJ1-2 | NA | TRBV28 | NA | CASSPLQGYGYTF | TGTGCCAGCAGTCCCCTGCAGGGTTATGGCTACACCTTC
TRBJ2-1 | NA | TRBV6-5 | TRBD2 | CASTLGTSGIWDEQFF | TGTGCCAGCACCCTTGGGACTAGCGGTATTTGGGATGAGCAGTTCTTC
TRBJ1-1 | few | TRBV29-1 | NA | CSVDWGWGTEAFF | TGCAGCGTTGATTGGGGGTGGGGCACTGAAGCTTTCTTT
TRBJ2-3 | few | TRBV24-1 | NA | CATSDPEQGSHTQYF | TGTGCCACCAGTGATCCCGAACAGGGTTCGCATACGCAGTATTTT
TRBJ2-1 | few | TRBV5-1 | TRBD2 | CASSPTPLAGGSGEQFF | TGCGCCAGCAGCCCGACGCCCCTAGCGGGGGGATCCGGTGAGCAGTTCTTC
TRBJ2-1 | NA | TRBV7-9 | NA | CASSLEEGGNEQFF | TGTGCCAGCAGCTTAGAGGAGGGAGGCAATGAGCAGTTCTTC
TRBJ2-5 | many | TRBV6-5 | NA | CASNPAGGRQETQYF | TGTGCCAGCAATCCAGCTGGGGGGCGCCAAGAGACCCAGTACTTC
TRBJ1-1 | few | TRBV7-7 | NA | CASSSDMNTEAFF | TGTGCTAGCAGCTCGGACATGAACACTGAAGCTTTCTTT
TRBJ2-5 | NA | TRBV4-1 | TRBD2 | CASSQVTSGGRETQYF | TGCGCCAGCAGCCAAGTGACTAGCGGGGGCCGGGAGACCCAGTACTTC
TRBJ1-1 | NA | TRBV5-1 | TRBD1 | CASSWTGQGSEAFF | TGCGCCAGCAGCTGGACCGGACAGGGAAGTGAAGCTTTCTTT
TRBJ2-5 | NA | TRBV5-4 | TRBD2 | CASGGSGARKETQYF | TGTGCCAGCGGCGGAAGCGGGGCGCGAAAAGAGACCCAGTACTTC
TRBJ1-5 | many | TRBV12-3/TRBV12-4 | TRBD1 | CASSYWTGTGSNQPQHF | TGTGCCAGCAGCTACTGGACAGGGACAGGAAGCAATCAGCCCCAGCATTTT
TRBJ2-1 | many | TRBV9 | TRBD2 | CASSGLAGGLGNEQFF | TGTGCCAGCAGCGGGTTAGCGGGGGGGCTGGGTAATGAGCAGTTCTTC
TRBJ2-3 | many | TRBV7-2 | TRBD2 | CASSRASGGGADTQYF | TGTGCCAGCAGCCGAGCTAGCGGGGGAGGGGCAGATACGCAGTATTTT
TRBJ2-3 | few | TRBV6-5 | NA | CASSYSLNSYSDTQYF | TGTGCCAGCAGTTACTCTTTAAATTCGTATTCCGATACGCAGTATTTT
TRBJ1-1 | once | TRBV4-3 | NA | CASSRSGRQSGAFF | TGCGCCAGCAGCCGGAGTGGCAGACAGTCGGGAGCTTTCTTT
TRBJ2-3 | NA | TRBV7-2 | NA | CASSRTISTDTQYF | TGTGCCAGCAGCCGGACCATTAGCACAGATACGCAGTATTTT
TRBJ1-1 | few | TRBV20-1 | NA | CSARDRRGGWTEAFF | TGCAGTGCTAGAGATCGGAGGGGGGGTTGGACTGAAGCTTTCTTT
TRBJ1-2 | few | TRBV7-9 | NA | CASSLDGGGTNYGYTF | TGTGCCAGCAGCTTAGATGGCGGCGGAACTAACTATGGCTACACCTTC
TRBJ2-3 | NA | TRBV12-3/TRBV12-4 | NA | CASTFSTDTQYF | TGTGCCAGCACGTTTAGCACAGATACGCAGTATTTT
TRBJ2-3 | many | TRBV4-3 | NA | CASSQGAGNTDTQYF | TGCGCCAGCAGCCAAGGGGCTGGTAACACAGATACGCAGTATTTT
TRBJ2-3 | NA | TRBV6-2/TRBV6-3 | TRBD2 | CASSYGGLAGGRSTDTQYF | TGTGCCAGCAGTTACGGCGGACTAGCGGGGGGCCGTAGCACAGATACGCAGTATTTT
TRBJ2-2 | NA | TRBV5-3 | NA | CARSQGSCGTGELFF | TGTGCCAGAAGCCAAGGGAGTTGCGGCACCGGGGAGCTGTTTTTT
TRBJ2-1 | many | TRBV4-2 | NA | CASSQDLQGEGEQFF | TGTGCCAGCAGCCAAGATCTTCAGGGGGAGGGTGAGCAGTTCTTC
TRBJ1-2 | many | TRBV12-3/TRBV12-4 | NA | CASSSTGIDGYTF | TGTGCCAGCAGTTCCACAGGGATTGATGGCTACACCTTC
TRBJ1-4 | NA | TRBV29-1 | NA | CSVEDSLNEKLFF | TGCAGCGTTGAAGACAGCCTTAATGAAAAACTGTTTTTT
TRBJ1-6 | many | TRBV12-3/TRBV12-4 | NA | CASSPLAGQNSPLHF | TGTGCCAGCAGTCCCCTTGCAGGACAGAATTCACCCCTCCACTTT
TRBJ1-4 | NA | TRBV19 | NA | CASKVGRIHEKLFF | TGTGCCAGCAAAGTTGGGAGGATACATGAAAAACTGTTTTTT
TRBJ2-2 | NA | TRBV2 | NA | CAGKLGSHYTGELFF | TGTGCCGGCAAACTGGGGAGTCATTACACCGGGGAGCTGTTTTTT
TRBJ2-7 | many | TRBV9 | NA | CASKYWEQYF | TGTGCCAGCAAGTACTGGGAGCAGTACTTC
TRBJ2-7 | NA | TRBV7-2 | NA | CASQQPGRGWYEQYF | TGTGCCAGCCAACAACCTGGCAGGGGTTGGTACGAGCAGTACTTC
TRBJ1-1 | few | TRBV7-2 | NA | CASSLAPGSYGEAFF | TGTGCCAGCAGCTTAGCGCCAGGTTCCTATGGTGAAGCTTTCTTT
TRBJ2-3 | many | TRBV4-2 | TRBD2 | CASSQPGLAGPQYF | TGTGCCAGCAGCCAACCGGGACTAGCGGGGCCGCAGTATTTT
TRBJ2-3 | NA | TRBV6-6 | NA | CASSYVAGSTDTQYF | TGTGCCAGCAGTTACGTGGCGGGGAGCACAGATACGCAGTATTTT
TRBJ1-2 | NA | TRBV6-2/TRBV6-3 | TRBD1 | CASSYSNRGSGYTF | TGTGCCAGCAGTTACTCGAACAGGGGGAGCGGCTACACCTTC
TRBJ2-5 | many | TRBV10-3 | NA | CATGLAGQEPQYF | TGTGCCACCGGGCTTGCGGGGCAAGAGCCCCAGTACTTC
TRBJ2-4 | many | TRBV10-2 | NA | CASSEHSLNIQYF | TGCGCCAGCAGTGAACACTCGCTGAACATTCAGTACTTC
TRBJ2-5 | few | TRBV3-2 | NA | CASSQVSLCAGGPQETQYF | TGTGCCAGCAGCCAAGTTTCCCTCTGCGCAGGGGGACCACAAGAGACCCAGTACTTC
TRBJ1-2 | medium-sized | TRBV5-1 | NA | CASSRTPDGYTF | TGCGCCAGCTCGAGGACACCTGATGGCTACACCTTC